The 18 T cell receptor beta chains below all came from one sample that was sequenced in a study of blood T cell repertoires in COVID-19. Assay: immunoSEQ multiplex PCR; the TCRdb copy retains only in-frame clones and omits some. Of about 120,000 clones listed, over 65% are singletons. The sample consisted of peripheral blood. Receptors were obtained from a human donor with acute or convalescent COVID-19. The donor label of this sample is uncertain.

This clone was counted ten times or more. The CDR3 DNA reads as TGTGCCAGCAGCGGTTGGAGAGGGAATGAGCAGTTCTTC. Protein sequence: CASSGWRGNEQFF. The chain links TRBV11-3 to TRBJ2-1; a weak D match, TRBD2 (5 bases). The CDR3 totals 13 residues. V was trimmed by 5 bases and J by 7 bases, leaving 12 bases between them. Looked up from germline, CDR1 is SGHNT and CDR2 is YENEEA.

The chain combines TRBV5-1 with TRBJ1-2, with 11 positions matching TRBD1. This CDR3 has 15 residues. The germline V gene has CDR1 SGHRS and CDR2 YFSETQ. Losses at the gene ends were 3 bases for V and 7 bases for J; bases not matched to a gene: 8. CDR3 sequence: CASSSTMDRGRGYTF. CDR3 coding DNA: TGCGCCAGCAGCTCCACTATGGACAGGGGGCGTGGCTACACCTTC.

This clone was observed a few times. The chain employs TRBV28 and TRBJ1-5; maybe TRBD1 (5 bases). CDR1 MDHEN and CDR2 SYDVKM come from the germline V gene. V was trimmed by 3 bases and J by 6 bases, leaving 24 bases between them. The CDR3 contains 18 residues. The CDR3 loop reads CASSFPALGQGGSQPQHF. As DNA, the CDR3 is TGTGCCAGCAGTTTCCCCGCCTTAGGGCAGGGAGGAAGTCAGCCCCAGCATTTT.

V and J are TRBV4-1 and TRBJ2-5, with D perhaps matching TRBD2 (6 bases). The V and J ends lost 0 bases and 5 bases respectively, with 19 bases between them. This CDR3 has 17 residues. The germline CDR1 and CDR2 sequences are MGHRA and YSYEKL. CDR3 region: CASSQEGPGRDLETQYF. In DNA, the CDR3 is TGCGCCAGCAGCCAAGAGGGGCCCGGGAGAGACCTGGAGACCCAGTACTTC.

The chain is built from TRBV7-2 and TRBJ2-7, with 7 bases matching TRBD2. V gave up 1 base and J gave up 1 base; unmatched junction bases: 1. The CDR3 runs 14 residues. Germline V gene lookup returns CDR1 SGHTA and CDR2 FQGNSA. The CDR3 nucleotides are TGTGCCAGCAGCTTAGACGGGGGGTCCTACGAGCAGTACTTC. It codes for CASSLDGGSYEQYF.

The gene calls are TRBV29-1 and TRBJ1-2; 11 bases are a match to TRBD1. The CDR3 is 13 residues long. CDR1 and CDR2 from the germline V gene are SQVTM and ANQGSEA. V lost 7 bases, J lost 5 bases, and 6 bases stayed unmatched. CDR3 region: CSAGQGANYGYTF. In nucleotides, the CDR3 is TGCAGCGCCGGACAGGGGGCGAATTATGGCTACACCTTC.

The V call is TRBV10-2, the J call TRBJ1-1, with D tentatively TRBD1 (6 bases). The germline gives CDR1 WSHSY, CDR2 SAAADI. The CDR3 covers 13 residues. Trimming left V 6 bases short and J 8 bases short, with 16 bases between. CDR3 sequence: CASRLGGGTEAFF. CDR3 nucleotides: TGCGCCAGCAGACTAGGGGGGGGAACCGAAGCTTTCTTT.

The chain employs TRBV19 and TRBJ2-6, with TRBD1 matching over 8 bases. Germline values: CDR1 LNHDA, CDR2 SQIVND (reference sequence). This CDR3 contains 20 residues. V trimming: 3 bases; J trimming: 10 bases; junction bases outside the gene matches: 23. CDR3 bases: TGTGCCAGTAGTATTTCAAGACAGGGGCTCTCCTCCCCACCCAGGAACGTCCTGACTTTC. The encoded protein is CASSISRQGLSSPPRNVLTF.

For the CDR3, the DNA is TGTGCCAGCAGTAGGGTGGAGGGAGGCTACACCTTC. Amino acid sequence: CASSRVEGGYTF. The gene calls are TRBV6-5 and TRBJ1-2; no clear D. The CDR3 has 12 amino acids. Trimming left V 5 bases short and J 8 bases short, with 12 bases between. Germline V gene lookup returns CDR1 MNHEY and CDR2 SVGAGI.

V and J are TRBV9 and TRBJ1-1, with no clear D. The CDR3 is 13 residues long. Per germline, CDR1 SGDLS and CDR2 YYNGEE. V gave up 3 bases and J gave up 8 bases, with 14 bases separating them. The CDR3: CASSGVVSEEAFF. For the CDR3, the DNA is TGTGCCAGCAGCGGAGTAGTAAGTGAAGAAGCTTTCTTT.

The chain couples TRBV27 to TRBJ2-7, with D maybe TRBD1 (7 bases). This CDR3 has 15 residues. Germline assignment: CDR1 MNHEY and CDR2 SMNVEV (reference sequence). V was clipped by 2 bases and J by 2 bases, with 13 bases between them. The CDR3, as DNA: TGTGCCAGCAGTTTAAGGCAGGGGGGCCCCTACGAGCAGTACTTC. Its translation: CASSLRQGGPYEQYF.

The table lists this clone with a few counts. J is TRBJ1-1 and V is TRBV7-9; maybe TRBD1 (5 bases). The CDR3 is 12 amino acids. V lost 3 bases to trimming and J lost 7 bases, with 9 bases between them. Germline CDR1 is SEHNR and CDR2 is FQNEAQ (reference sequence). CDR3 nucleotides: TGTGCCAGCAGCTTGGGGCGGTATGAAGCTTTCTTT. Its protein product is CASSLGRYEAFF.

The DNA of the CDR3 is TGCAGTGCTAGAGAGCGCCGAGAAGCTTTCTTT. Residues: CSARERREAFF. The genes are TRBV20-1 and TRBJ1-1; no reliable D call. CDR1 is DFQATT and CDR2 is SNEGSKA in the germline V gene (reference sequence). Trimming pared 0 bases from V and 8 bases from J, leaving 7 bases between. The length of the CDR3 is 11 residues.

The V gene is TRBV5-1, the J gene TRBJ2-5; 10 bases are shared with TRBD2. CDR1 is SGHRS, CDR2 YFSETQ, per germline. The CDR3 contains 16 residues. With 4 bases clipped from V and 1 base from J, the junction kept 7 bases outside the gene matches. CDR3 amino acids: CASSPIAGGSQETQYF. The DNA for the CDR3 is TGCGCCAGCAGCCCAATAGCGGGGGGATCCCAAGAGACCCAGTACTTC.

The rearrangement links TRBV3-1 (or the pseudogene TRBV3-2) to TRBJ1-4, with TRBD1 as a possible D gene (5 bases). The V gene lost 2 bases and the J gene lost 8 bases, with 12 bases spanning the gap. The V gene's germline CDR1 is LGHDT and CDR2 YNNKEL (reference sequence). This CDR3 has 14 amino acids. Here the CDR3 DNA reads TGTGCCAGCAGCCAAACGGGGGTTGGCGAAAAACTGTTTTTT. Amino acid sequence: CASSQTGVGEKLFF.

The chain recombines TRBV7-2 with TRBJ1-2, with 7 bases fitting TRBD1. Trimming cost V 5 bases and J 4 bases; bases outside gene matches: 7. The germline V gene encodes CDR1 SGHTA and CDR2 FQGNSA. The CDR3 has 14 residues. CDR3 region: CASSPDRAGYGYTF. CDR3 DNA: TGTGCCAGCAGCCCAGACAGGGCGGGCTATGGCTACACCTTC.

The CDR3 DNA reads TGTGCCAGCAGCGGACAGAACAATGAAAAACTGTTTTTT. It specifies CASSGQNNEKLFF. The gene calls are TRBV9 and TRBJ1-4; TRBD1 might be the D (5 bases). V lost 3 bases and J 5 bases, leaving 8 bases between the germline ends. This CDR3 is 13 amino acids long. Germline V lookup: CDR1 SGDLS, CDR2 YYNGEE.

This clone was observed many times. This CDR3 reads CASWTSGDQYF. As DNA, the CDR3 is TGCGCCAGCTGGACTAGCGGGGATCAGTACTTC. The chain carries TRBV10-2 and TRBJ2-7, with TRBD2 matching 12 bases. Germline CDR1 reads WSHSY; CDR2 reads SAAADI. The length of the CDR3 is 11 residues. V lost 8 bases to trimming and J lost 10 bases; unmatched junction nucleotides: 3.